This T cell receptor (beta chain) was sequenced during a study of T cells in Graves' hyperthyroidism and ophthalmopathy. Diagnosing involved the use of clinical symptoms, serum thyroxine and TRAb, thyroid ultrasound and orbital computed tomography. TCR beta CDR3 regions were amplified from RNA. The HTBI primer set drove a first-round RT-PCR of the TCR CDR3. TCRdb reanalysed the multiplex PCR reads using MiXCR and keeps one entry per CDR3 protein. The sample lists about 380,000 distinct CDR3 sequences, 15% to 20% occurring once. This CDR3 spans 12 amino acids. CDR1 and CDR2 from the germline V gene are LNHDA and SQIVND (reference sequence). Trimming pared 7 bases from V and 5 bases from J, leaving 11 bases between. Worth noting for this clonotype: Its antigen is unidentified.

Findings and limits, study-wide: Progression to ophthalmopathy was predicted a median of roughly 6.5 months early.

The receptor was isolated from a young man with Graves' ophthalmopathy. The sample taken for sequencing was blood. The chain couples TRBV19 to TRBJ1-2, with unresolved D. Here the CDR3 reads CASTPPGYGYTF. The CDR3 DNA reads as TGTGCCAGTACCCCGCCGGGGTATGGCTACACCTTC.